These 5 T cell receptor beta chains were sequenced from one sample in a study of blood T cell repertoires in COVID-19. Method: immunoSEQ multiplex PCR; TCRdb's copy keeps in-frame clones and lacks some. Of around 270,000 clones listed, 65% to 85% are singletons. Sequencing was done on a sample of peripheral blood. These receptors were collected from a woman aged 40 to 50 who had recovered from COVID-19.

This chain joins TRBV27 and TRBJ1-5; TRBD1 matches 7 bases. The CDR3 has 16 amino acids. CDR1 is MNHEY, CDR2 SMNVEV, per germline (reference sequence). The V segment lost 5 bases and the J segment 0 bases; nucleotides outside the gene matches: 7. The CDR3 reads CASSPFQGVSNQPQHF. DNA of the CDR3: TGTGCCAGCAGTCCTTTTCAGGGGGTTAGCAATCAGCCCCAGCATTTT.

This clone appeared a few times. This sequence joins TRBV6-5 and TRBJ1-5; D perhaps matches TRBD1 (6 bases). The germline V gene has CDR1 MNHEY and CDR2 SVGAGI. Trimming cost V 7 bases and J 6 bases, with 16 bases left between them. This CDR3 contains 14 residues. The chain's CDR3 is CASKHREFGQPQHF. The CDR3 DNA sequence: TGTGCCAGCAAGCACAGGGAGTTCGGTCAGCCCCAGCATTTT.

The chain has TRBV29-1 and TRBJ2-3; 10 nucleotides agree with TRBD2. From germline, CDR1 is SQVTM and CDR2 ANQGSEA. The CDR3 covers 14 residues. V dropped 4 bases and J dropped 8; count of bases not matched to a gene: 9. CDR3 sequence (DNA): TGCAGCGTTGTGATAGCGGGGGGTTCGGGTACGCAGTATTTT. Its translation: CSVVIAGGSGTQYF.

The chain recombines TRBV2 with TRBJ2-3; a weak D match, TRBD2 (6 bases). CDR3 size: 14 residues. With 4 bases removed from V and 4 bases from J, the gap between germline ends came to 12 bases. Germline CDR1 and CDR2: SNHLY and FYNNEI. The CDR3 nucleotides are TGTGCCAGCAGTGTCGCTGGGGGGTCAGATACGCAGTATTTT. Translation: CASSVAGGSDTQYF.

This chain uses TRBV19 with TRBJ2-7, with 8 positions matching TRBD2. V shed 6 bases, J shed 4 bases, and the junction held 2 bases outside the gene matches. The germline CDR1 and CDR2 sequences are LNHDA and SQIVND (reference sequence). The length of the CDR3 is 12 residues. CDR3 residues: CASSPGGYEQYF. CDR3 DNA sequence: TGTGCCAGTAGCCCGGGGGGGTACGAGCAGTACTTC.